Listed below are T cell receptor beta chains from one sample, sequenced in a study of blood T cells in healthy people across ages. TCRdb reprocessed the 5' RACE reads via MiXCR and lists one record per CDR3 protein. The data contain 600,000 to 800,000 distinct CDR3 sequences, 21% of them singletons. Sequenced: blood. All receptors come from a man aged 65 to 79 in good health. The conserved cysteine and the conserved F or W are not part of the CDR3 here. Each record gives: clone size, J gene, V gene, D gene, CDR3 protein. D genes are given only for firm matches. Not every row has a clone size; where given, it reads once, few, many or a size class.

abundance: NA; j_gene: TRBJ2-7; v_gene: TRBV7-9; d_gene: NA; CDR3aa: ASSLVAGRNYEQY
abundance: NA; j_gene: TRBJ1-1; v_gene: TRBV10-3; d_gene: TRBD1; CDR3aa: AISEPEAGGEAF
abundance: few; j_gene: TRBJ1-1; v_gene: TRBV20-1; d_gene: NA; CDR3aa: SARDSAALRSAF
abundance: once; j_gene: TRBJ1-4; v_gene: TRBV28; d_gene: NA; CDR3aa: ASGFPRGSEKLF
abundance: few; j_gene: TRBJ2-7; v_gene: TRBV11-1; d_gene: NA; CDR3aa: ASSLTDGSYEQY
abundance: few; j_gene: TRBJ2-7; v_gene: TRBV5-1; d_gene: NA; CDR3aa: ASSLYPGDYEQY
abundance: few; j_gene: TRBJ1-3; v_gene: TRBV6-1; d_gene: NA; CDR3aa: ASKKNSGNTIY
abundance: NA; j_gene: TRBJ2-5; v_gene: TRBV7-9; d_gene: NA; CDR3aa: ASSPDRPLQETQY
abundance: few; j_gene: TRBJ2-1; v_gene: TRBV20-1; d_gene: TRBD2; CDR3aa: RAPGLAHEQF
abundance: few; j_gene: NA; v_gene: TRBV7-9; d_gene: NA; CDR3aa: ASSLGTLTGEQF